The present T cell receptor (beta chain) was sequenced within a study of T-cell reconstitution after alpha-beta-depleted transplantation in children. The study, taken as a whole, reports: Expanded graft clones, several hundred of them, were reportedly the source of alpha-beta T cells about two months after transplant. Newly produced T cells mostly provided counts and TCRbeta diversity after one year, as hyperexpanded clones declined. Diversity of TCRbeta at day 60 was high in some patients, arising from surviving recipient T cells and thymic progenitors.

As it was prepared, the TCRbeta library received unique molecular identifiers. Via MiXCR, TCRdb re-called the PCR reads, giving one row per CDR3 protein. The profile covers 610,000 or so distinct CDR3 sequences, with 25% to 30% appearing a single time and 35% to 40% taken by the ten largest. Germline trimming cut 2 bases from V and 5 bases from J; bases unmatched to any gene: 10. The CDR3 is 17 amino acids. For this clonotype: As yet, its antigen is unknown.

The sample in question was PBMCs, obtained before TCRalphabeta/CD19-depleted stem cell transplant. The rearrangement uses TRBV12-3 or TRBV12-4 and TRBJ2-2, with 8 nucleotides matching TRBD1. This sequence originates from a boy younger than two with Wiskott-Aldrich syndrome, due to receive a stem cell transplant. The CDR3 loop is CASSLRQGIFQTGELFF. The CDR3, as DNA: TGTGCCAGCAGTTTAAGACAGGGGATCTTCCAAACCGGGGAGCTGTTTTTT.